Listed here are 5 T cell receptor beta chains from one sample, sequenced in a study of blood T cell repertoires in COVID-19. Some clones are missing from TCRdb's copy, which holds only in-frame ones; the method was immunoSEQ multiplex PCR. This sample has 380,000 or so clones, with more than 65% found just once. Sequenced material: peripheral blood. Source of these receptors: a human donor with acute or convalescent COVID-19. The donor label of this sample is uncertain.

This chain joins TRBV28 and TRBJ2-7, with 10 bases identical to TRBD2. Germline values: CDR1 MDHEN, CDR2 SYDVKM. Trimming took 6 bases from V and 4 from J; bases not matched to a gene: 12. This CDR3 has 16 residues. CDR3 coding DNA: TGTGCCAGCAGCCCTACTAAACTAGCGGGGAGGTACGAGCAGTACTTC. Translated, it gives CASSPTKLAGRYEQYF.

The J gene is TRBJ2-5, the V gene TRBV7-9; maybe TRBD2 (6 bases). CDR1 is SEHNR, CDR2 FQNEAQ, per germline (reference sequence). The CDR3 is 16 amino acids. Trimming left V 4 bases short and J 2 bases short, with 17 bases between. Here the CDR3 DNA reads TGTGCCAGCAGCTCTCGACGGCGGGAAGCTCAAGAGACCCAGTACTTC. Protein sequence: CASSSRRREAQETQYF.

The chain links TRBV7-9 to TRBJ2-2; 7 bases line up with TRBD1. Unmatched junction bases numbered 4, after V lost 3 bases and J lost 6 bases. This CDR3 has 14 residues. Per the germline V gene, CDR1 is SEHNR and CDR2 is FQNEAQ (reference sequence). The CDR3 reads CASSLLTGPGELFF. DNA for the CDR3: TGTGCCAGCAGCTTGTTGACAGGGCCCGGGGAGCTGTTTTTT.

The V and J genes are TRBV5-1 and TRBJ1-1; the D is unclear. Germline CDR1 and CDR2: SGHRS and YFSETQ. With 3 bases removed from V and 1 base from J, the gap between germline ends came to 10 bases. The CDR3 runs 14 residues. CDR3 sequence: CASSSRTENTEAFF. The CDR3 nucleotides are TGCGCCAGCAGCTCAAGGACTGAGAACACTGAAGCTTTCTTT.

In DNA, the CDR3 is TGTGCCAGCAGTAGGGACAGCTCCTACAATGAGCAGTTCTTC. Translating it yields CASSRDSSYNEQFF. The gene calls are TRBV6-2 or TRBV6-3 and TRBJ2-1; TRBD1 matches 7 bases. Germline CDR1 reads MNHEY; CDR2 reads SVGEGT. Trimming at V came to 5 bases and at J to 0 bases, leaving 1 base not matched to a gene. CDR3 size: 14 residues.